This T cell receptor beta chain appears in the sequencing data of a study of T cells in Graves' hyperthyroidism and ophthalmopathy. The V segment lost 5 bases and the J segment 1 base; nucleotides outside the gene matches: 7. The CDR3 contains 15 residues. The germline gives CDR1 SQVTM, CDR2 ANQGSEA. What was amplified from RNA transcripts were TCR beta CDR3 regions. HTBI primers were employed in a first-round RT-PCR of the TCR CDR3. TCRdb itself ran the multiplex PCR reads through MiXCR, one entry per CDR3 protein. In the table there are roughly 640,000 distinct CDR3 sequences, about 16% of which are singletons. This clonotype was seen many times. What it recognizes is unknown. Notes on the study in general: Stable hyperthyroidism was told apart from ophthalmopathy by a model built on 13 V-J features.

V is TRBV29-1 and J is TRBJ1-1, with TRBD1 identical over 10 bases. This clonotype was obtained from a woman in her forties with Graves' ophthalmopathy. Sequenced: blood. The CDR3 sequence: CSVTGTGATNTEAFF. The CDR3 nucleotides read TGCAGCGTTACCGGGACAGGGGCAACGAACACTGAAGCTTTCTTT. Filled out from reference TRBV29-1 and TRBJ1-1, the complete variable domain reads SAVISQKPSRDICQRGTSLTIQCQVDSQVTMMFWYRQQPGQSLTLIATANQGSEATYESGFVIDKFPISRPNLTFSTLTVSNMSPEDSSIYLCSVTGTGATNTEAFFGQGTRLTVV.